Shown below are 13 T cell receptor beta chains from a single sample sequenced in a study of cytomegalovirus exposure and HLA in healthy donors. The PCR contained 60 Vbeta and 13 Jbeta primers. Sequencing was performed with immunoSEQ multiplex PCR; in TCRdb, only in-frame clones are kept and a portion is missing. This table lists about 200,000 clones. Source material: PBMCs. These receptor sequences come from a girl aged 2 to 9 in good health and CMV-seropositive.

J is TRBJ1-5 and V is TRBV29-1; D ambiguous. V gave up 4 bases and J gave up 7 bases, with 11 bases separating them. CDR1 is SQVTM and CDR2 is ANQGSEA in the germline V gene. This CDR3 region has 12 residues. Written as DNA, the CDR3 is TGCAGCGTTGGAGATGCGGGGCAGCCCCAGCATTTT. The encoded protein is CSVGDAGQPQHF. The full variable domain, its missing parts supplied by reference TRBV29-1 and TRBJ1-5, is SAVISQKPSRDICQRGTSLTIQCQVDSQVTMMFWYRQQPGQSLTLIATANQGSEATYESGFVIDKFPISRPNLTFSTLTVSNMSPEDSSIYLCSVGDAGQPQHFGDGTRLSIL.

This chain links TRBV5-4 with TRBJ2-7; 9 bases align to TRBD2. Germline assignment: CDR1 SGHNT and CDR2 YYREEE (reference sequence). The CDR3 length is 19 residues. J gave up 1 base and V 0 bases, and 14 bases lay outside the gene matches. In DNA, the CDR3 is TGTGCCAGCAGCTTGGCCGGAGGTAGCGGGAGTGCGTTGTCCTACGAGCAGTACTTC. Its translation is CASSLAGGSGSALSYEQYF. The complete variable domain, with remaining parts taken from reference TRBV5-4 and TRBJ2-7, reads ETGVTQSPTHLIKTRGQQVTLRCSSQSGHNTVSWYQQALGQGPQFIFQYYREEENGRGNFPPRFSGLQFPNYSSELNVNALELDDSALYLCASSLAGGSGSALSYEQYFGPGTRLTVT.

The chain carries TRBV10-3 and TRBJ2-7, with 11 bases lining up with TRBD2. V lost 4 bases to trimming and J lost 4 bases; unmatched junction nucleotides: 6. This CDR3 spans 15 amino acids. From germline, CDR1 is ENHRY and CDR2 SYGVKD. In DNA, the CDR3 is TGTGCCATCAGTGGCGGGACTAGCGGATTTTACGAGCAGTACTTC. Amino acid sequence: CAISGGTSGFYEQYF.

The chain employs TRBV19 and TRBJ2-3; no reliable D call. CDR1 LNHDA and CDR2 SQIVND come from the germline V gene (reference sequence). The V gene lost 8 bases and the J gene lost 0 bases, with 21 bases spanning the gap. The CDR3 contains 17 residues. Written as DNA, the CDR3 is TGTGCCAGTGCAAACCGCCAATTTTCAACTAGCACAGATACGCAGTATTTT. This gives the protein CASANRQFSTSTDTQYF.

V gene TRBV27 combines with J gene TRBJ2-1, with a weak D call TRBD2 (5 bases). Germline-derived CDR1 and CDR2 are MNHEY and SMNVEV (reference sequence). The CDR3 extends over 16 amino acids. The V end lost 0 bases, the J end lost 4 bases, and 13 bases lay between the germline ends. Here the CDR3 reads CASSLSQGGRYNEQFF. CDR3 DNA sequence: TGTGCCAGCAGTTTATCGCAAGGAGGCAGGTACAATGAGCAGTTCTTC.

On this clone: Germline is not matched at one junction end, which may reflect a read error. The V and J genes are TRBV10-3 and TRBJ2-1; a weak D match, TRBD2 (5 bases). Germline V CDR1 and CDR2: ENHRY, SYGVKD. The CDR3 runs 15 residues. This chain's CDR3 is CAISEPQDSDNEQFF. The CDR3 nucleotides are TGTGCCATCAGTGAGCCTCAGGACTCCGACAATGAGCAGTTCTTC.

CDR3 nucleotide sequence: TGTGCCAGCTCCCGTGGGACTAGTCTTTCCTACGAGCAGTACTTC. This sequence encodes CASSRGTSLSYEQYF. The V and J genes are TRBV18 and TRBJ2-7; 8 bases agree with TRBD2. V lost 6 bases, J lost 1 base, and 8 bases stayed unmatched. CDR3 length: 15 residues. Germline lookup yields CDR1 KGHSH and CDR2 LQKENI.

The chain combines TRBV30 with TRBJ2-7; 9 nucleotides match TRBD1. J gave up 3 bases and V 2 bases, and 14 bases lay outside the gene matches. The germline CDR1 and CDR2 sequences are GTSNPN and SVGIG (reference sequence). This CDR3 spans 17 amino acids. Written as DNA, the CDR3 is TGTGCCTGGAGTACCCTGACAGGGGGTATAGGTATCTACGAGCAGTACTTC. Its protein product is CAWSTLTGGIGIYEQYF.

V usage is TRBV7-2 and J usage is TRBJ2-1, with TRBD2 matching over 7 bases. Germline values: CDR1 SGHTA, CDR2 FQGNSA. The CDR3 has 15 amino acids. V trimming: 10 bases; J trimming: 6 bases; junction bases outside the gene matches: 15. CDR3 sequence reads: CANPWAGVSRNEQFF. CDR3 DNA sequence: TGTGCCAACCCCTGGGCGGGAGTGAGCCGCAATGAGCAGTTCTTC.

The J gene is TRBJ2-1, the V gene TRBV7-6, with 10 bases fitting TRBD2. Germline lookup yields CDR1 SGHVS and CDR2 FNYEAQ. This CDR3 comprises 15 residues. V trimming: 1 base; J trimming: 9 bases; junction bases outside the gene matches: 6. CDR3 nucleotide sequence: TGTGCCAGCAGCTTAGAGAGCGGGAGGGCCTTTGAGCAGTTCTTC. Translation: CASSLESGRAFEQFF.

This chain uses TRBV5-1 with TRBJ2-7; 7 nucleotides align to TRBD1. J lost 4 bases, V lost 3 bases, and 1 base had no gene match. Germline lookup yields CDR1 SGHRS and CDR2 YFSETQ. This CDR3 spans 12 amino acids. The chain's CDR3 is CASSSTGYEQYF. Written as DNA, the CDR3 is TGCGCCAGCAGCTCGACAGGGTACGAGCAGTACTTC.

The chain recombines TRBV14 with TRBJ1-2; D perhaps matches TRBD1 (5 bases). The CDR3 sequence is 14 residues long. CDR1 SGHDN and CDR2 FVKESK come from the germline V gene. Trimming shortened V by 4 bases and J by 7 bases, and 16 bases separated the two germline ends. The chain's CDR3 is CASSPHGGYGGYTF. The CDR3 DNA reads TGTGCCAGCAGCCCACACGGGGGTTACGGTGGCTACACCTTC. Complete variable domain (other parts from reference TRBV14 and TRBJ1-2): EAGVTQFPSHSVIEKGQTVTLRCDPISGHDNLYWYRRVMGKEIKFLLHFVKESKQDESGMPNNRFLAERTGGTYSTLKVQPAELEDSGVYFCASSPHGGYGGYTFGSGTRLTVV.

This chain links TRBV5-1 with TRBJ2-3; 12 nucleotides line up with TRBD2. CDR3 length equals 16 residues. Germline CDR1 is SGHRS and CDR2 is YFSETQ. With V trimmed by 3 bases and J by 2 bases, 4 bases remained unmatched. The CDR3 reads CASSSGLAGYTDTQYF. Written as DNA, the CDR3 is TGCGCCAGCAGCTCCGGACTAGCGGGATACACAGATACGCAGTATTTT.